What follows are 22 T cell receptor beta chains derived from one specimen sequenced in a study of cytomegalovirus exposure and HLA in healthy donors. The PCR contained 60 Vbeta and 13 Jbeta primers. This table comes from immunoSEQ multiplex PCR, and its TCRdb copy is limited to in-frame clones, with some not included. The data contain over 150,000 clones, 70% to 80% of them singletons. Specimen: PBMCs. The receptors stem from a man aged 25 to 40 in good health and CMV-seropositive.

The chain joins TRBV27 to TRBJ2-4; the match to TRBD1 covers 8 bases. The CDR3 totals 14 residues. Trimming took 3 bases from V and 6 from J; bases not matched to a gene: 4. CDR1 and CDR2 from the germline V gene are MNHEY and SMNVEV (reference sequence). CDR3 in DNA: TGTGCCAGCAGTTTTTCACAGGGGGGAAACATTCAGTACTTC. Protein: CASSFSQGGNIQYF.

This clone occurred a few times. CDR3 DNA sequence: TGTGCCAGCAGCGTCCGGGACTCTAATGAAAAACTGTTTTTT. It yields the protein CASSVRDSNEKLFF. The rearrangement uses TRBV11-2 and TRBJ1-4; tentative D call: TRBD1 (5 bases). CDR1 and CDR2 (germline): SGHAT, FQNNGV. V was trimmed by 5 bases and J by 3 bases, leaving 10 bases between them. This CDR3 contains 14 residues.

This sequence joins TRBV5-1 and TRBJ1-2; a weak D match, TRBD1 (6 bases). With 4 bases removed from V and 6 bases from J, the gap between germline ends came to 16 bases. CDR3 length equals 14 residues. The V gene's germline CDR1 is SGHRS and CDR2 YFSETQ. CDR3 nucleotide sequence: TGCGCCAGCAGCCTACAGGGAGACATGGATGGCTACACCTTC. It codes for CASSLQGDMDGYTF.

J is TRBJ1-6 and V is TRBV19; 8 bases agree with TRBD1. Germline values: CDR1 LNHDA, CDR2 SQIVND (reference sequence). The CDR3 covers 13 residues. V lost 7 bases, J lost 8 bases, and 4 bases stayed unmatched. The CDR3, as DNA: TGTGCCAGTAACGCAGGGGGCGATTCACCCCTCCACTTT. It yields the protein CASNAGGDSPLHF.

CDR3 in DNA: TGTGCCAGCAGCTTAATCCAGGTGACCTACAATGAGCAGTTCTTC. Amino acids: CASSLIQVTYNEQFF. This chain connects TRBV7-9 to TRBJ2-1, with D unresolved. There are 15 residues in the CDR3. The germline CDR1 and CDR2 sequences are SEHNR and FQNEAQ (reference sequence). Trimming removed 2 bases at V and 2 bases at J, with 10 bases between.

This rearrangement joins TRBV4-1 to TRBJ1-6; D perhaps matches TRBD1 (5 bases). Germline V gene data show CDR1 as MGHRA and CDR2 as YSYEKL. The CDR3 runs to 15 residues. V lost 2 bases and J 9 bases, leaving 14 bases between the germline ends. For the CDR3, the DNA is TGCGCCAGCAGCCAACCCGGCCTGGGGGGTTCACCCCTCCACTTT. Its protein is CASSQPGLGGSPLHF.

The chain couples TRBV7-3 to TRBJ2-1; 8 nucleotides line up with TRBD2. J was trimmed by 3 bases and V by 5 bases; bases with no gene match: 6. The CDR3 covers 15 residues. CDR1 SGHTA and CDR2 FQGTGA come from the germline V gene. CDR3 coding DNA: TGTGCCAGCAGCGTACTAGCGGAATACTACAATGAGCAGTTCTTC. This encodes CASSVLAEYYNEQFF.

The rearrangement links TRBV4-1 to TRBJ2-6; 8 bases agree with TRBD2. This CDR3 is built from 16 residues. The V and J ends lost 1 base and 4 bases, in that order; junction bases with no gene match: 3. The germline gives CDR1 MGHRA, CDR2 YSYEKL. The CDR3 protein is CASSQGGGLGANVLTF. The CDR3 DNA is TGCGCCAGCAGCCAAGGCGGGGGGCTAGGGGCCAACGTCCTGACTTTC.

The chain couples TRBV2 to TRBJ2-2, with D perhaps TRBD1 (6 bases). CDR3 length equals 14 residues. V lost 5 bases to trimming and J lost 1 base, with 8 bases between them. The V gene's germline CDR1 is SNHLY and CDR2 FYNNEI. The CDR3 protein is CASSNRVNTGELFF. The CDR3 DNA reads TGTGCCAGCAGTAACAGGGTGAACACCGGGGAGCTGTTTTTT.

CDR3 amino acids: CASSFRGGKETQYF. The DNA for the CDR3 is TGTGCCAGCAGCTTCCGGGGGGGGAAGGAGACCCAGTACTTC. This chain joins TRBV5-6 and TRBJ2-5, with TRBD2 matching over 8 bases. CDR1 is SGHDT, CDR2 YYEEEE, per germline. CDR3 size: 14 residues. The V and J ends lost 2 bases and 5 bases, in that order; junction bases with no gene match: 5.

The chain uses TRBV4-1 and TRBJ2-7, with TRBD1 identical over 11 bases. This CDR3 has 15 amino acids. Unmatched junction bases numbered 5, after V lost 1 base and J lost 6 bases. Germline CDR1 MGHRA, CDR2 YSYEKL. The CDR3 spells CASSQVGTGGGEQYF. The CDR3 DNA reads TGCGCCAGCAGCCAAGTTGGGACAGGGGGTGGCGAGCAGTACTTC.

About this clone: Other DNA sequences in the sample encode the same CDR3. This rearrangement joins TRBV6-5 to TRBJ2-5; D is perhaps TRBD1 (5 bases). Germline CDR1 MNHEY, CDR2 SVGAGI. Deletions cut 1 base from V and 2 bases from J, with 11 bases between. This CDR3 has 15 residues. The CDR3, as DNA: TGTGCCAGCAGTTACTATGCAGGGCGGCAAGAGACCCAGTACTTC. Protein sequence: CASSYYAGRQETQYF.

The V gene is TRBV9, the J gene TRBJ2-2; the D is unclear. CDR3 length equals 13 residues. The V gene lost 3 bases and the J gene lost 3 bases, with 6 bases spanning the gap. Germline V gives CDR1 SGDLS, CDR2 YYNGEE. The CDR3 coding sequence is TGTGCCAGCAGCGACAGTTACACCGGGGAGCTGTTTTTT. Its protein product is CASSDSYTGELFF.

The chain joins TRBV7-2 to TRBJ1-5; TRBD1 agrees at 8 bases. Germline assignment: CDR1 SGHTA and CDR2 FQGNSA. J lost 4 bases, V lost 4 bases, and 6 bases had no gene match. This CDR3 contains 15 residues. CDR3 sequence: CASSSDRAINQPQHF. In DNA form, the CDR3 reads TGTGCCAGCAGCTCGGACAGGGCCATAAATCAGCCCCAGCATTTT.

The chain recombines TRBV11-2 with TRBJ2-2; D ambiguous. The germline V gene encodes CDR1 SGHAT and CDR2 FQNNGV. The CDR3 runs to 14 residues. V lost 2 bases to trimming and J lost 6 bases, with 10 bases between them. The CDR3 protein is CASSLIAGSGELFF. CDR3 DNA: TGTGCCAGCAGCTTAATCGCCGGGTCCGGGGAGCTGTTTTTT.

In this sample, this clone turned up once. V usage is TRBV4-1 and J usage is TRBJ1-4; the match to TRBD1 covers 10 bases. Germline V gene data show CDR1 as MGHRA and CDR2 as YSYEKL. The junction had 6 bases not matched to a gene; V was cut back by 3 bases and J by 5 bases. CDR3 length: 16 amino acids. CDR3 in DNA: TGCGCCAGCAGCCATCTTCCGGGACAGGGGAATGAAAAACTGTTTTTT. Its protein product is CASSHLPGQGNEKLFF.

The J gene is TRBJ1-1, the V gene TRBV11-1; TRBD1 agrees at 10 bases. Germline CDR1 is SGHAT and CDR2 is FQDESV (reference sequence). V shed 3 bases and J 5 bases; nucleotides not matched to a gene: 6. The CDR3 totals 15 residues. The CDR3 sequence is CASSFRTGGETEAFF. CDR3 nucleotides: TGTGCCAGCAGCTTTAGGACAGGGGGTGAGACTGAAGCTTTCTTT. Based on the CDR3 plus reference TRBV11-1 and TRBJ1-1, the full variable domain is EAEVAQSPRYKITEKSQAVAFWCDPISGHATLYWYRQILGQGPELLVQFQDESVVDDSQLPKDRFSAERLKGVDSTLKIQPAELGDSAMYLCASSFRTGGETEAFFGQGTRLTVV.

The chain is built from TRBV28 and TRBJ1-1; D is undetermined. The CDR3 spans 11 residues. Trimming removed 3 bases at V and 6 bases at J, with 5 bases between. Germline values: CDR1 MDHEN, CDR2 SYDVKM. Written as DNA, the CDR3 is TGTGCCAGCAGTTTGGGCTCTGAAGCTTTCTTT. It is translated as CASSLGSEAFF.

CDR3 bases: TGCAGCGTTGGACTTTCCGGATGGGACACTGAAGCTTTCTTT. Translation gives CSVGLSGWDTEAFF. The rearrangement uses TRBV29-1 and TRBJ1-1; D uncertain. CDR3 length: 14 amino acids. V shed 4 bases and J shed 3 bases, with 15 bases lying between them. CDR1 SQVTM and CDR2 ANQGSEA come from the germline V gene.

This clone was counted a few times. The V gene is TRBV27, the J gene TRBJ2-6; a weak D match, TRBD1 (6 bases). The length of the CDR3 is 17 residues. Looked up from germline, CDR1 is MNHEY and CDR2 is SMNVEV (reference sequence). Deletions cut 5 bases from V and 0 bases from J, with 14 bases between. This CDR3 is CASSAQGRSSGANVLTF. CDR3 DNA sequence: TGTGCCAGCAGTGCACAGGGCAGGAGCTCTGGGGCCAACGTCCTGACTTTC. The entire variable domain, with the rest obtained from reference TRBV27 and TRBJ2-6, is as follows: EAQVTQNPRYLITVTGKKLTVTCSQNMNHEYMSWYRQDPGLGLRQIYYSMNVEVTDKGDVPEGYKVSRKEKRNFPLILESPSPNQTSLYFCASSAQGRSSGANVLTFGAGSRLTVL.

V and J are TRBV6-1 and TRBJ2-1; TRBD1 matches at 8 bases. Germline lookup yields CDR1 MNHNS and CDR2 SASEGT. V lost 9 bases to trimming and J lost 8 bases; unmatched junction nucleotides: 6. This CDR3 is built from 12 residues. The CDR3 DNA reads TGTGCCAGGGTCAGGGGGCGAGATGAGCAGTTCTTC. Protein: CARVRGRDEQFF.

The gene calls are TRBV7-3 and TRBJ2-1; D is perhaps TRBD1 (6 bases). The germline V gene has CDR1 SGHTA and CDR2 FQGTGA. CDR3 length equals 15 residues. V shed 4 bases and J shed 0 bases, with 10 bases lying between them. The CDR3 DNA follows: TGTGCCAGCAGCTCCCAGGGGAGCTCCTACAATGAGCAGTTCTTC. The encoded protein is CASSSQGSSYNEQFF.